This TCR beta chain is drawn from a study of T cell responses to AZD1222 COVID-19 vaccine (dated by TCRdb to about 2021). About the investigation overall: AZD1222 recipients whose second dose came at about 4 weeks and those whose second dose came at about 12 weeks were combined into one group, since spike-specific TCR depth and breadth did not differ between the two schedules. A total of about 230 trial participants underwent TCR sequencing, of whom 207 received two doses of AZD1222 and approximately 25 received two doses of the MenACWY control vaccine. Trial participants were enrolled by age into subgroups of 18-55, 56-69 and 70-plus years, and around 150, 29 and 61 TCR-sequenced participants, respectively, were included in these subgroups. Here is what the overall study found, with its caveats: Participants were mostly white British and included more females than males, and it was suggested by the authors that clonal diversity may have been underestimated. Vaccine-associated CD4 TCRs spanned the whole spike protein, with dominant responses in regions 160-218 and 743-854. In the small 56-69-year group, the increase in depth fell short of significance, most likely because of low power. Epitopes outside the regions mutated in the B.1.351 and B.1.1.7 variants were reportedly recognized by nearly half of the unique spike-specific TCRs. Because no samples from the day 14 peak response were available, repertoires could be characterized only after the peak T cell response. Conclusions about previously exposed vaccinees are limited because only six or seven AZD1222 recipients were SARS-CoV-2 seropositive at baseline. Spike-specific TCR breadth and depth rose significantly after two AZD1222 doses compared with day 0 and with MenACWY recipients.

Regarding this clone: Its antigen specificity is not known. It has no much larger one-base neighbor in the sample; base qualities were not kept.

The CDR3 regions of human TCRbeta chains were analyzed by immunosequencing. Turning to the authors' computational methods: Repertoire TCRs were matched against a reference library of SARS-CoV-2-specific TCRs generated with the MIRA antigen-specificity platform. Breadth was defined as the fraction of unique TCRs that were SARS-CoV-2-associated. Depth was defined as the fraction of total T cells that were SARS-CoV-2-associated. Each spike-specific TCR was assigned to its reactive spike region and to a CD4 or CD8 class using the MIRA data. Log10-transformed breadth and depth values were compared by one-way ANOVA with Sidak's multiple comparisons tests. As stored in TCRdb, this immuneACCESS dataset retains in-frame rearrangements with V and J assigned. A fraction of the clones does not appear; measured against another copy, unresolved V genes explain less than half of the discrepancy, and the remainder lacks a known reason. V, J and clone size reflect that table, while D and trimming were determined from the DNA. This sample gives 150,000 to 200,000 clones in total; 90% to 95% of them show up just once. Under 2.5% of the sample comes from the top ten.

In the paper's terms, the time point label means: baseline before first vaccination. The vaccinee samples were drawn from two UK trials, COV001 and COV002, one of which was a single-blind randomized controlled phase 2/3 trial testing AZD1222 (ChAdOx1 nCoV-19) in healthy adults. Trial participant PBMC samples were collected at day 0 and day 28 after the second dose for TCRbeta chain sequencing. The germline ends are 17 bases apart after V is trimmed by 5 bases and J by 8 bases. Based on the germline V gene (reference sequence), the CDR1 and CDR2 sequences are MNHEY and SMNVEV. CDR3 length: 14 amino acids, cysteine to phenylalanine. Of the read, only the CDR3 DNA is kept; its 42 bases are in frame from base 1.

The sequence was collected from an adult in good health. The chain was built from TRBV27 and TRBJ2-3; the D gene is possibly TRBD2, with 6 bases matching. The specimen comprised peripheral blood, sampled on day 0 of AZD1222 vaccination. The DNA sequence is as follows: TGTGCCAGCAGTCTTCTTCCGGGACTTGCTACGCAGTATTTT. This yields the protein CASSLLPGLATQYF.